This T cell receptor (beta chain) was captured in a study of OX40 agonist ivuxolimab in advanced cancers. Study context: With ivuxolimab, an agonistic anti-OX40 (CD134) antibody, patients were treated. Partial responses were observed in three patients, of whom one had hepatocellular carcinoma and two had cutaneous melanoma.

Samples of blood were obtained at baseline, on cycle 4 day 1, and on cycle 7 day 1. The CDR3 has 15 amino acids. The V end lost 2 bases, the J end lost 4 bases, and 14 bases lay between the germline ends. Germline lookup yields CDR1 LNHDA and CDR2 SQIVND (reference sequence). Only in-frame clones appear in the TCRdb table, and some are missing; sequencing was by immunoSEQ multiplex PCR. Among tens of thousands of clones listed, roughly nine tenths were seen once. V and J are TRBV19 and TRBJ2-5; D perhaps matches TRBD1 (6 bases). This clonotype was sampled from an adult with an advanced solid tumor such as melanoma, head and neck, liver or kidney cancer. This sample comprised CD4+ or CD8+ T cells sorted from blood, obtained in a trial of the OX40 agonist ivuxolimab. CDR3 in DNA: TGTGCCAGTAGTATAACACTGGGGGCGGCAGAGACCCAGTACTTC. Its translation: CASSITLGAAETQYF.